This TCR beta chain comes out of a study of spatial heterogeneity in lung cancer. Study-wide findings and caveats: Expanded alpha and beta TCR counts within tumors tracked tumor mutation counts.

Time point described: sample taken at primary tumor resection. V lost 5 bases, J lost 5 bases, and 18 bases lay in between. Germline CDR1 is MDHEN and CDR2 is SYDVKM. The CDR3 has 15 amino acids. This clonotype has just a few counts. What it binds is unknown. TCRdb passed the 5' RACE reads through MiXCR, listing each CDR3 protein once. The table has thousands of distinct CDR3 sequences, less than 9% seen once. This rearrangement joins TRBV28 to TRBJ2-5; D perhaps matches TRBD2 (6 bases). The sequencing here drew on lung tumor tissue, taken at surgery. This TCR derives from a male donor with early-stage non-small cell lung cancer. Here the CDR3 DNA reads TGTGCCAGCAGTCCCTCTCCATTCCGGGGGGAGACCCAGTACTTC. It encodes CASSPSPFRGETQYF.